A selection of T cell receptor beta chains follows, all from one sample in a study of T cell responses to AZD1222 COVID-19 vaccine. Repertoires were generated with immunoSEQ multiplex PCR, while TCRdb's copy carries only in-frame clones and drops some. The table includes under 200,000 clones, approximately 90% detected once. This sample comprised peripheral blood, obtained on day 0 of AZD1222 vaccination. The receptors derive from an adult in good health. Both conserved end residues are part of each CDR3. A D gene is named only where the DNA matches it firmly. The size entry is marked missing in some rows and otherwise reads once, few, many or a size class.

j_gene	d_gene	v_gene	abundance	CDR3nt	CDR3aa
TRBJ1-4	-	TRBV5-1	-	TGCGCCAGCAGCGGGGAACGGGACGGCCTTAATGAAAAACTGTTTTTT	CASSGERDGLNEKLFF
TRBJ1-3	-	TRBV6-1	once	TGTGCCAGCAGTGAACCCCGGTATGGAAACACCATATATTTT	CASSEPRYGNTIYF
TRBJ1-5	-	TRBV5-5	-	TGTGCCAGCAGCTTGGTTTTCGGGTCCGGCGGCAATCAGCCCCAGCATTTT	CASSLVFGSGGNQPQHF
TRBJ1-5	TRBD1	TRBV7-2	-	TGTGCCAGCAGCTTACGCCAGGGGGAGCAGCCCCAGCATTTT	CASSLRQGEQPQHF
TRBJ2-5	-	TRBV6-5	-	TGTGCCAGCAGTTACGGACAAGTGCCTCGGGAGACCCAGTACTTC	CASSYGQVPRETQYF
TRBJ1-2	TRBD1	TRBV7-8	-	TGTGCCAGCAGCACCAGAATCCCGGGACAGGGGGCCCAAGCTAACTATGGCTACACCTTC	CASSTRIPGQGAQANYGYTF
TRBJ1-2	-	TRBV4-3	-	TGCGCCAGCAGCCAAGATCGTAGCTATGGCTACACCTTC	CASSQDRSYGYTF
TRBJ1-3	TRBD1	TRBV9	-	TGTGCCAGCAGCGTGGGGACAGGGTCTGGAAACACCATATATTTT	CASSVGTGSGNTIYF
TRBJ1-4	-	TRBV6-6	-	TGTGCCAGCAGTCCCCCCGGTGAGGGTGAAAAACTGTTTTTT	CASSPPGEGEKLFF
TRBJ2-7	-	TRBV12-3/TRBV12-4	-	TGTGCCAGCAGTTTGACAGCCTCCTACGAGCAGTACTTC	CASSLTASYEQYF
TRBJ2-1	-	TRBV11-2	-	TGTGCCAGCAGCTTAGGCTTCGGGGGCGAATACAATGAGCAGTTCTTC	CASSLGFGGEYNEQFF